The 3 T cell receptor beta chains listed next were all sequenced from one sample in a study of technical replicates of blood from a handful of donors. The table came from immunoSEQ multiplex PCR; TCRdb's copy has only in-frame clones and leaves some out. Of approximately 53,000 clones in the sample, approximately 95% were seen once. The sequenced material came from T cells isolated from PBMCs. These receptors all stem from a human donor in good health.

This clone was counted a few times. The chain has TRBV19 and TRBJ1-1; perhaps TRBD1 as D (6 bases). The germline CDR1 and CDR2 sequences are LNHDA and SQIVND (reference sequence). The germline V and J ends were trimmed by 5 bases and 4 bases, with 14 bases remaining between them. The CDR3 consists of 14 residues. For the CDR3, the DNA is TGTGCCAGTAGTCCCCTACCAGGGGTCACTGAAGCTTTCTTT. Protein sequence: CASSPLPGVTEAFF. Combining the CDR3 with reference TRBV19 and TRBJ1-1 gives the whole variable domain DGGITQSPKYLFRKEGQNVTLSCEQNLNHDAMYWYRQDPGQGLRLIYYSQIVNDFQKGDIAEGYSVSREKKESFPLTVTSAQKNPTAFYLCASSPLPGVTEAFFGQGTRLTVV.

The chain links TRBV7-2 to TRBJ2-3, with no clear D. Trimming took 1 base from V and 4 from J, leaving 12 bases between them. CDR3 size: 15 residues. Per germline, CDR1 SGHTA and CDR2 FQGNSA. CDR3 loop: CASSLDIGVPDTQYF. The CDR3 DNA reads TGTGCCAGCAGCTTAGATATAGGAGTCCCAGATACGCAGTATTTT.

CDR3 region: CASSTGQGATEAFF. The CDR3 nucleotides read TGTGCCAGCAGCACCGGACAGGGGGCCACTGAAGCTTTCTTT. V usage is TRBV11-3 and J usage is TRBJ1-1; 11 bases are a match to TRBD1. This CDR3 has 14 amino acids. J gave up 4 bases and V 5 bases, and 3 bases lay outside the gene matches. The germline V gene has CDR1 SGHNT and CDR2 YENEEA. Together with reference TRBV11-3 and TRBJ1-1, the CDR3 gives the full variable domain: EAGVVQSPRYKIIEKKQPVAFWCNPISGHNTLYWYLQNLGQGPELLIRYENEEAVDDSQLPKDRFSAERLKGVDSTLKIQPAELGDSAVYLCASSTGQGATEAFFGQGTRLTVV.